The sample holds many counts of the clone carrying this T cell receptor beta chain. The data stem from a study of T-cell reconstitution after alpha-beta-depleted transplantation in children. Deletions cut 5 bases from V and 6 bases from J, with 14 bases between. Germline V gives CDR1 SGHTA, CDR2 FQGTGA. The CDR3 sequence is 13 residues long. The library targeted TCRbeta and was prepared with unique molecular identifiers. TCRdb fed the PCR reads into MiXCR, producing one record per CDR3 protein. The sample includes 200,000 to 250,000 distinct CDR3 sequences, about 26% of them seen just once. V is TRBV7-3 and J is TRBJ2-7; perhaps D is TRBD1 or TRBD2 (6 bases each). The sequence was obtained from a girl aged 2 to 9 with Fanconi anemia, due to receive a stem cell transplant. Sequencing used PBMCs, obtained before TCRalphabeta/CD19-depleted stem cell transplant. DNA of the CDR3: TGTGCCAGCAGCGCGTCGGGGGCTAGCGAGCAGTACTTC. Its translation is CASSASGASEQYF. Supplemented by reference TRBV7-3 and TRBJ2-7, the full variable domain reads GAGVSQTPSNKVTEKGKYVELRCDPISGHTALYWYRQSLGQGPEFLIYFQGTGAADDSGLPNDRFFAVRPEGSVSTLKIQRTERGDSAVYLCASSASGASEQYFGPGTRLTVT.